This T cell receptor beta chain was captured in a study of beta chain features in type 1 diabetes. Study-wide results and caveats: Within the patient group, naive, central memory and Treg TCRB repertoires appeared more similar to each other than within healthy donors.

Regarding this clone: Its cognate antigen is unknown.

Expressed TCRB transcripts were sequenced because the isolated RNA had all been reverse transcribed beforehand. An average of about 3.57 million reads was obtained for naive, central memory and regulatory T cell samples. Only in-frame clones appear in the TCRdb table, and some are missing; sequencing was by immunoSEQ multiplex PCR. The repertoire holds 250,000 or so clones, with about 30% as singletons. V gave up 3 bases and J gave up 9 bases; unmatched junction bases: 9. Germline CDR1 and CDR2: SGHRS and YFSETQ. This CDR3 has 16 residues. Sorted CD4+ subsets: naive, central memory, regulatory, stem cell-like memory (CD45RO/CCR7/CD25/CD127/CD95/CD27 panel).

This TCR came from a young man in good health. The genes are TRBV5-1 and TRBJ2-1, with 13 bases that match TRBD2. Sequencing was done on a sample of central memory CD4+ T cells from blood. CDR3: CASSSLTSGRASEQFF. Written as DNA, the CDR3 is TGCGCCAGCAGCTCCCTTACTAGCGGGAGGGCGAGTGAGCAGTTCTTC. Variable domain in full (rest from reference TRBV5-1 and TRBJ2-1): KAGVTQTPRYLIKTRGQQVTLSCSPISGHRSVSWYQQTPGQGLQFLFEYFSETQRNKGNFPGRFSGRQFSNSRSEMNVSTLELGDSALYLCASSSLTSGRASEQFFGPGTRLTVL.